This TCR beta chain was observed in a study of T cell repertoires in cytomegalovirus infection. In the study overall: CMV infection together with matching HLA type was indicated by public TCR beta signatures. Study findings and constraints: Identification of carriers of CMV plus the relevant HLA was achieved through cumulative public TCR beta family frequency. HLA-C-restricted CMV clonotypes gave the most frequent clonotype in two of eight donors.

This clonotype was recorded at least ten times. Its specificity is unknown. At one boundary the junction diverges from the germline segment, which might be a read error. This CDR3 contains 14 residues. Germline CDR1 and CDR2: MNHEY and SVGAGI. One entry per CDR3 protein, called by TCRdb with MiXCR from the reads. The data contain a few hundred thousand distinct CDR3 sequences, about 17% of them singletons. The sequencing sample was made of PBMCs. The rearrangement links TRBV6-5 to TRBJ2-1; the D gene is possibly TRBD1 (7 bases). The TCR originated in a human donor in good health (CMV status not recorded). Some clones in this sample may be carry-over from other donors' samples. The CDR3 region is CASSPGGQLNQQFF. The CDR3 bases are TGTGCCAGCAGTCCAGGGGGGCAGCTCAATCAGCAGTTCTTC.